The present T cell receptor (beta chain) was sequenced within a study of blood T cell repertoires in COVID-19. The overall study: From T cells, B-cell-depleted T cells, or PBMCs came the material, which was cDNA or gDNA.

Assay: immunoSEQ multiplex PCR; the TCRdb copy retains only in-frame clones and omits some. The data contain about 200,000 clones, approximately 90% of them singletons. Seattle enrolled patients during active infection and tracked them longitudinally. The sequencing input was peripheral blood. The source is a man aged 60 to 69 with COVID-19, enrolled during active disease.

In DNA, the CDR3 is TGCGCCAGCAGCAACCAGGGGGCTAACTATGGCTACACCTTC. This gives the protein CASSNQGANYGYTF. V usage is TRBV5-1 and J usage is TRBJ1-2, with 7 nucleotides matching TRBD1. Germline V gene lookup returns CDR1 SGHRS and CDR2 YFSETQ. This CDR3 is 14 amino acids long. V lost 4 bases and J lost 0; bases outside the gene matches: 3.